This TCR beta chain appears in the sequencing data of a study of T cell responses to AZD1222 COVID-19 vaccine. Overall study results and limits: Unmutated variant regions reportedly attract nearly half of all spike-specific TCRs. Possibly, clonal diversity was underestimated; donors were largely white British and included more females. Once two AZD1222 doses were given, Spike-specific TCR breadth and depth went up.

The table came from immunoSEQ multiplex PCR; TCRdb's copy has only in-frame clones and leaves some out. The table lists 130,000 to 150,000 clones, about 91% of them singletons. In its sample, this clone was seen once. Its antigen remains unknown. This clonotype originated in an adult in good health. Specimen: peripheral blood, collected on day 0 of AZD1222 vaccination.

The CDR3 nucleotides read TGTGCCTGGAGTACTCGCTCCGGGACTGAAGCTTTCTTT. This codes for CAWSTRSGTEAFF. V is TRBV30 and J is TRBJ1-1; D not resolved. The CDR3 is made up of 13 amino acids. Germline assignment: CDR1 GTSNPN and CDR2 SVGIG (reference sequence). Trimming shortened V by 2 bases and J by 5 bases, and 12 bases separated the two germline ends.